This T cell receptor (beta chain) was identified in a study of blood T cell repertoires in COVID-19 (dated by TCRdb to 2019 to 2021). Turning to the overall study: Samples from collaborators originated in the United States, Italy and Spain and spanned both the acute and convalescent phases of COVID-19. The material from the prospective study consisted of cDNA or gDNA derived from T cells, B-cell-depleted T cells, or PBMCs. The dataset comprised deeply sampled blood TCRbeta repertoires from subjects exposed to, actively infected with, or recovered from COVID-19. The repertoires were released in a freely available public database meant as a resource for research on the immune response to SARS-CoV-2. The samples were drawn from the first 160 participants of the ongoing ImmuneRACE study and from roughly 1,300 subjects provided by 6 global collaborators. Nearly every sample came with metadata listing a de-identified subject ID, COVID-19 status, age in years and sex. Where HLA class I and class II types were available, the types were taken from metadata supplied by the sample provider, not from assay-based typing. General conclusions and limits of the study: The amount of clinical and demographic metadata varied by source and participant and was provided uncurated.

Participants in the prospective study were enrolled through a virtual design, were aged 18 to 89 years, and lived in some 24 United States geographic areas. Cohort assignment in the prospective study relied on participant-reported clinical history from a screening survey and a study questionnaire. Recovered participants in ImmuneRACE Cohort 3 were defined as having two consecutive negative NP/OP PCR tests, clearance from a healthcare professional, or resolution of symptoms. Each participant in the prospective study had whole blood, serum and a nasopharyngeal or oropharyngeal swab collected by mobile phlebotomists. Prospective study participants could optionally give additional blood draws and questionnaires over an approximately 2-month period. Before DNA extraction, prospective study blood samples were shipped either frozen or at room temperature. For this clone: The antigen it binds to is not known. One base away there is no much larger clone; base qualities are not given.

CDR1 and CDR2 are drawn from the germline V gene: SQVTM, ANQGSEA. At the junction V is shortened by 5 bases and J by 8 bases; bases outside the gene matches: 5. The CDR3 spans 11 residues, from the cysteine through the phenylalanine. Only the CDR3 DNA stays, 33 bases, in frame from base 1. TCRbeta CDR3 regions were amplified from genomic DNA by means of the immunoSEQ Assay, a bias-controlled multiplex PCR. On the study's bioinformatics: The number of nucleated cells in each sample was estimated by amplification of reference gene primers within the assay. To quantify the absolute abundance of each unique TCRbeta CDR3 rearrangement, sequence reads were collapsed and filtered. Productive Simpson clonality was computed per sample as the square root of Simpson's diversity index over productive rearrangements. The source is immuneACCESS, and TCRdb retained only in-frame sequences with V and J called. Part of the clones is not carried over; for the studies checked, unresolved V genes explain less than half of this, and the remainder is unexplained. V and J calls and clone size are those listed in that table; D and trimming were worked out from the DNA. This sample gives 150,000 or so clones in total; more than 80% of them show up just once. Clones ranked in the top ten supply 12% of the sample.

The chain uses TRBV29-1 and TRBJ1-2; TRBD1 aligns with 7 central bases. The sequence was obtained from a man aged 50-60 years who had recovered from COVID-19. Specimen: PBMCs or T cells enriched from blood (not recorded which). The CDR3 amino acid sequence is: CSVYRGRGYTF. The bases are TGCAGCGTTTACAGGGGAAGAGGCTACACCTTC.